The rows below give T cell receptor beta chains drawn from one sample of a study of T cell changes during pregnancy in multiple sclerosis. The assay was immunoSEQ multiplex PCR, and TCRdb's table has in-frame clones only and misses some. The repertoire holds 45,000 to 55,000 clones, about nine tenths seen once, with around 0.5% in the top ten. The starting material was CD4+ T cells from peripheral blood mononuclear cells, obtained after pregnancy. Every receptor here comes from a female donor with multiple sclerosis, enrolled in a pregnancy study. Each CDR3 is given with its conserved first and last residue. D genes are given only for firm matches. Clone size appears in some rows only: once, few, many, or a class for an expanded clone.

d_call: TRBD1; v_call: TRBV7-9; clone_size: once; j_call: TRBJ2-7; cdr3_aa: CASGQGLYEQYF; cdr3_nt: TGTGCCAGTGGACAGGGGCTCTACGAGCAGTACTTC
d_call: .; v_call: TRBV21-1; clone_size: .; j_call: TRBJ2-7; cdr3_aa: CASKVRETYEQYF; cdr3_nt: TGTGCCTCAAAAGTGAGGGAGACCTACGAGCAGTACTTC
d_call: .; v_call: TRBV7-9; clone_size: .; j_call: TRBJ2-1; cdr3_aa: CASSFILADEQFF; cdr3_nt: TGTGCCAGCAGCTTCATACTAGCCGATGAGCAGTTCTTC
d_call: .; v_call: TRBV19; clone_size: .; j_call: TRBJ2-3; cdr3_aa: CATSMFPDTQYF; cdr3_nt: TGTGCCACCAGTATGTTCCCGGATACGCAGTATTTT
d_call: .; v_call: TRBV9; clone_size: .; j_call: TRBJ1-1; cdr3_aa: CASSVQAINTEAFF; cdr3_nt: TGTGCCAGCAGCGTCCAGGCAATAAACACTGAAGCTTTCTTT
d_call: .; v_call: TRBV5-5; clone_size: .; j_call: TRBJ2-1; cdr3_aa: CASSLGGKTYNEQFF; cdr3_nt: TGTGCCAGCAGCTTGGGAGGGAAAACCTACAATGAGCAGTTCTTC
d_call: .; v_call: TRBV6-5; clone_size: .; j_call: TRBJ1-2; cdr3_aa: CASSYDSAGLSGYTF; cdr3_nt: TGTGCCAGCAGTTACGATTCGGCAGGGCTGAGTGGCTACACCTTC
d_call: TRBD1; v_call: TRBV5-1; clone_size: .; j_call: TRBJ1-1; cdr3_aa: CASSSGQGAVEAFF; cdr3_nt: TGCGCCAGCAGCTCGGGACAGGGGGCTGTTGAAGCTTTCTTT
d_call: .; v_call: TRBV28; clone_size: .; j_call: TRBJ2-7; cdr3_aa: CASSFRRGEYEQYF; cdr3_nt: TGTGCCAGCAGTTTCCGGAGAGGAGAATACGAGCAGTACTTC
d_call: .; v_call: TRBV19; clone_size: .; j_call: TRBJ2-1; cdr3_aa: CASRRTGGIEQFF; cdr3_nt: TGTGCCAGTCGTCGGACGGGGGGCATTGAGCAGTTCTTC
d_call: .; v_call: TRBV19; clone_size: .; j_call: TRBJ1-3; cdr3_aa: CASRLRSGNTIYF; cdr3_nt: TGTGCCAGCCGACTACGCTCTGGAAACACCATATATTTT
d_call: .; v_call: TRBV2; clone_size: .; j_call: TRBJ2-6; cdr3_aa: CASRKQSSGANVLTF; cdr3_nt: TGTGCCAGCAGGAAACAGAGCTCTGGGGCCAACGTCCTGACTTTC
d_call: TRBD1; v_call: TRBV7-9; clone_size: .; j_call: TRBJ2-7; cdr3_aa: CAGGTGPYEQYF; cdr3_nt: TGTGCCGGTGGGACAGGCCCCTACGAGCAGTACTTC
d_call: .; v_call: TRBV9; clone_size: once; j_call: TRBJ1-4; cdr3_aa: CASSVSGRATNEKLFF; cdr3_nt: TGTGCCAGCAGCGTGTCCGGGAGGGCAACTAATGAAAAACTGTTTTTT
d_call: TRBD2; v_call: TRBV5-1; clone_size: .; j_call: TRBJ2-1; cdr3_aa: CASRTGLAINNEQFF; cdr3_nt: TGCGCCAGCAGGACGGGACTAGCGATAAACAATGAGCAGTTCTTC
d_call: .; v_call: TRBV18; clone_size: .; j_call: TRBJ1-5; cdr3_aa: CASSPVMASRPQHF; cdr3_nt: TGTGCCAGCTCACCTGTCATGGCATCACGGCCCCAGCATTTT
d_call: TRBD2; v_call: TRBV28; clone_size: .; j_call: TRBJ2-5; cdr3_aa: CASSLGREFGETQYF; cdr3_nt: TGTGCCAGCAGTTTAGGGCGGGAGTTTGGAGAGACCCAGTACTTC
d_call: .; v_call: TRBV19; clone_size: .; j_call: TRBJ1-2; cdr3_aa: CASKGQTEHYGYTF; cdr3_nt: TGTGCCAGTAAAGGCCAGACAGAGCACTATGGCTACACCTTC
d_call: TRBD1; v_call: TRBV28; clone_size: .; j_call: TRBJ2-7; cdr3_aa: CASRGRTGGMTTPDEQYF; cdr3_nt: TGTGCCAGCAGGGGAAGGACAGGGGGGATGACCACGCCGGACGAGCAGTACTTC
d_call: TRBD1; v_call: TRBV5-4; clone_size: .; j_call: TRBJ2-6; cdr3_aa: CASSSGTARSGANVLTF; cdr3_nt: TGTGCCAGCAGCTCCGGGACAGCGAGGTCTGGGGCCAACGTCCTGACTTTC
d_call: TRBD1; v_call: TRBV19; clone_size: .; j_call: TRBJ2-6; cdr3_aa: CASSNYGQGRSGANVLTF; cdr3_nt: TGTGCCAGTAGTAACTACGGACAGGGTCGCTCTGGGGCCAACGTCCTGACTTTC
d_call: .; v_call: TRBV5-6; clone_size: .; j_call: TRBJ1-5; cdr3_aa: CASSLGQSLNQPQHF; cdr3_nt: TGTGCCAGCAGCTTGGGACAGAGCCTAAATCAGCCCCAGCATTTT
d_call: TRBD2; v_call: TRBV28; clone_size: .; j_call: TRBJ2-3; cdr3_aa: CASGTSGRVTDTQYF; cdr3_nt: TGTGCCAGCGGAACTAGCGGGAGGGTCACAGATACGCAGTATTTT
d_call: .; v_call: TRBV28; clone_size: .; j_call: TRBJ1-2; cdr3_aa: CASSQQASKRYGYTF; cdr3_nt: TGTGCCAGCAGTCAACAGGCCTCAAAGAGGTATGGCTACACCTTC
d_call: .; v_call: TRBV2; clone_size: .; j_call: TRBJ2-2; cdr3_aa: CASRPSSTTGELFF; cdr3_nt: TGTGCCAGCAGACCGTCCTCTACCACCGGGGAGCTGTTTTTT
d_call: .; v_call: TRBV11-3; clone_size: .; j_call: TRBJ1-1; cdr3_aa: CASRKEGGLTRSEAFF; cdr3_nt: TGTGCCAGCAGGAAGGAGGGGGGGTTGACCCGTTCTGAAGCTTTCTTT
d_call: .; v_call: TRBV27; clone_size: .; j_call: TRBJ2-1; cdr3_aa: CASSLWAGAYNEQFF; cdr3_nt: TGTGCCAGCAGTTTATGGGCAGGGGCCTACAATGAGCAGTTCTTC
d_call: TRBD2; v_call: TRBV9; clone_size: .; j_call: TRBJ2-3; cdr3_aa: CASSPGGTSGADTQYF; cdr3_nt: TGTGCCAGCAGCCCTGGGGGGACTAGCGGCGCAGATACGCAGTATTTT
d_call: .; v_call: TRBV7-2; clone_size: once; j_call: TRBJ2-1; cdr3_aa: CASSPRASSYNEQFF; cdr3_nt: TGTGCCAGCAGCCCCAGGGCCTCCTCCTACAATGAGCAGTTCTTC
d_call: .; v_call: TRBV28; clone_size: .; j_call: TRBJ2-5; cdr3_aa: CASSNPEQETQYF; cdr3_nt: TGTGCCAGCAGTAACCCTGAGCAAGAGACCCAGTACTTC
d_call: TRBD1; v_call: TRBV10-2; clone_size: once; j_call: TRBJ1-5; cdr3_aa: CASSESTGDGQPQHF; cdr3_nt: TGCGCCAGCAGTGAGTCGACAGGGGACGGGCAGCCCCAGCATTTT
d_call: .; v_call: TRBV5-4; clone_size: .; j_call: TRBJ2-7; cdr3_aa: CASSPRQYYEQYF; cdr3_nt: TGTGCCAGCAGCCCCAGACAGTACTACGAGCAGTACTTC
d_call: .; v_call: TRBV5-1; clone_size: .; j_call: TRBJ2-5; cdr3_aa: CASSPLVEETQYF; cdr3_nt: TGCGCCAGCAGCCCGCTAGTTGAGGAGACCCAGTACTTC
d_call: .; v_call: TRBV4-2; clone_size: once; j_call: TRBJ2-4; cdr3_aa: CASSQDLSPVQYF; cdr3_nt: TGTGCCAGCAGCCAAGATCTGTCTCCCGTTCAGTACTTC
d_call: .; v_call: TRBV10-3; clone_size: .; j_call: TRBJ2-5; cdr3_aa: CAIRESGETQYF; cdr3_nt: TGTGCCATCAGGGAGTCCGGGGAGACCCAGTACTTC
d_call: TRBD2; v_call: TRBV9; clone_size: .; j_call: TRBJ2-2; cdr3_aa: CASSVASGGTGELFF; cdr3_nt: TGTGCCAGCAGCGTAGCTTCGGGAGGCACCGGGGAGCTGTTTTTT
d_call: TRBD1; v_call: TRBV19; clone_size: .; j_call: TRBJ2-5; cdr3_aa: CASSQPSGTGGETQYF; cdr3_nt: TGTGCCAGTAGTCAACCTTCCGGGACAGGGGGCGAGACCCAGTACTTC
d_call: TRBD2; v_call: TRBV9; clone_size: .; j_call: TRBJ2-2; cdr3_aa: CASSQIAGGGTGELFF; cdr3_nt: TGTGCCAGCAGTCAAATAGCGGGAGGGGGCACCGGGGAGCTGTTTTTT
d_call: TRBD2; v_call: TRBV18; clone_size: .; j_call: TRBJ2-4; cdr3_aa: CASSPLAGGSKNIQYF; cdr3_nt: TGTGCCAGCTCACCTCTAGCGGGAGGATCCAAAAACATTCAGTACTTC
d_call: .; v_call: TRBV6-5; clone_size: .; j_call: TRBJ1-2; cdr3_aa: CASSKELNFYGYTF; cdr3_nt: TGTGCCAGCAGTAAGGAGTTGAATTTCTATGGCTACACCTTC